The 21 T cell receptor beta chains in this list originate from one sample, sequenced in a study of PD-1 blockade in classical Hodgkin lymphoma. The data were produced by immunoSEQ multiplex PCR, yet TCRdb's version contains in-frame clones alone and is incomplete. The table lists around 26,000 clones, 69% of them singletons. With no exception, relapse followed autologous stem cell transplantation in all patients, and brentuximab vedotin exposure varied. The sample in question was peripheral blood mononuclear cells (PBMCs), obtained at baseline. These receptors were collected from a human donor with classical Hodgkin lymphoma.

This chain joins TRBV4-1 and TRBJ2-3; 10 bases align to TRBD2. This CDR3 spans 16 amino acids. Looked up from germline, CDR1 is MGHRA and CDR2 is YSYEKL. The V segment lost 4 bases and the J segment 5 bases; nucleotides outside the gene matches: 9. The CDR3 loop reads CASSLPSSGGIDTQYF. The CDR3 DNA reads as TGCGCCAGCAGCCTTCCCTCTAGCGGGGGAATAGATACGCAGTATTTT.

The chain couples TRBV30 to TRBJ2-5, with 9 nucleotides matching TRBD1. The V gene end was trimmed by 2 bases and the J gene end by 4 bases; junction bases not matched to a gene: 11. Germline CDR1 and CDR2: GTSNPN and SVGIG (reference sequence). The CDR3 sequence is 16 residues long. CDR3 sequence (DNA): TGTGCCTGGAGTAATCCGAGGACAGGGGCTCGAGAGACCCAGTACTTC. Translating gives CAWSNPRTGARETQYF.

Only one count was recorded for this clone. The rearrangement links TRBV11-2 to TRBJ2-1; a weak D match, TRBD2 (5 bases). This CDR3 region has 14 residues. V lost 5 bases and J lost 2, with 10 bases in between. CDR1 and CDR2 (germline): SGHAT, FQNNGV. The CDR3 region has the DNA TGTGCCAGCAGCGACTATACCACCTACAATGAGCAGTTCTTC. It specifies CASSDYTTYNEQFF. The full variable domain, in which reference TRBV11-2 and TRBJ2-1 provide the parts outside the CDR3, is EAGVAQSPRYKIIEKRQSVAFWCNPISGHATLYWYQQILGQGPKLLIQFQNNGVVDDSQLPKDRFSAERLKGVDSTLKIQPAKLEDSAVYLCASSDYTTYNEQFFGPGTRLTVL.

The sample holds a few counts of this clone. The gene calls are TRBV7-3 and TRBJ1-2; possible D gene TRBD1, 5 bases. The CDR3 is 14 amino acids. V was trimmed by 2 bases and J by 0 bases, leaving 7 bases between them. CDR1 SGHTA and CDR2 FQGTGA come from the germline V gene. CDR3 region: CASSLDSTNYGYTF. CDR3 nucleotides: TGTGCCAGCAGCTTAGACAGTACTAACTATGGCTACACCTTC. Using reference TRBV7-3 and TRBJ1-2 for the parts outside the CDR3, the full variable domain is GAGVSQTPSNKVTEKGKYVELRCDPISGHTALYWYRQSLGQGPEFLIYFQGTGAADDSGLPNDRFFAVRPEGSVSTLKIQRTERGDSAVYLCASSLDSTNYGYTFGSGTRLTVV.

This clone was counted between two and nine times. CDR3 region: CAISARNTEAFF. In nucleotides, the CDR3 is TGTGCCATCAGTGCCAGGAACACTGAAGCTTTCTTT. The chain employs TRBV10-3 and TRBJ1-1; D remains ambiguous. V lost 4 bases to trimming and J lost 1 base, with 4 bases between them. This CDR3 spans 12 amino acids. CDR1 ENHRY and CDR2 SYGVKD come from the germline V gene.

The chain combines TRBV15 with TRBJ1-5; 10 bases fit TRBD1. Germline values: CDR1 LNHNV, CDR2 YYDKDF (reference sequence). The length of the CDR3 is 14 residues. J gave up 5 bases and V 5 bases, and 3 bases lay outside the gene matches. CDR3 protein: CATSRDRGHQPQHF. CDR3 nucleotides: TGTGCCACCAGCCGGGACAGGGGACATCAGCCCCAGCATTTT.

CDR3 sequence: CASSLDTSQETQYF. The CDR3 region has the DNA TGTGCCAGCAGCTTAGATACCTCGCAAGAGACCCAGTACTTC. The rearrangement links TRBV7-9 to TRBJ2-5; D is undetermined. V lost 1 base, J lost 2 bases, and 8 bases lay in between. The CDR3 covers 14 residues. Per the germline V gene, CDR1 is SEHNR and CDR2 is FQNEAQ (reference sequence).

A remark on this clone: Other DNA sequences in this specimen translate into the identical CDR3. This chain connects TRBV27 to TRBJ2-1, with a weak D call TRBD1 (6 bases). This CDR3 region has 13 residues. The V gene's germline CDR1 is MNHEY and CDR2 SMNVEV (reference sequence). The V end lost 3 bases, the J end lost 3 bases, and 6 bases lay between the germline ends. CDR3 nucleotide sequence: TGTGCCAGCAGTTTGGACAGCTACAATGAGCAGTTCTTC. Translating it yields CASSLDSYNEQFF.

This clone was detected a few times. Written as DNA, the CDR3 is TGTGCCAGTAGTATTTCTGTAACAGCTAGCACAGATACGCAGTATTTT. The encoded protein is CASSISVTASTDTQYF. The rearrangement uses TRBV19 and TRBJ2-3; D uncertain. With 3 bases removed from V and 0 bases from J, the gap between germline ends came to 13 bases. The CDR3 is 16 residues long. Germline V gene lookup returns CDR1 LNHDA and CDR2 SQIVND (reference sequence).

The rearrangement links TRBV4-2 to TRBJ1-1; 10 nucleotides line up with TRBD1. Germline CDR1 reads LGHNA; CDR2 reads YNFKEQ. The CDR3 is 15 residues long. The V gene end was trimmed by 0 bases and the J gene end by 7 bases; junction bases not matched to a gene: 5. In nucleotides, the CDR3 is TGTGCCAGCAGCCAAGATGGTGGGACAGGGGTTGAAGCTTTCTTT. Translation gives CASSQDGGTGVEAFF.

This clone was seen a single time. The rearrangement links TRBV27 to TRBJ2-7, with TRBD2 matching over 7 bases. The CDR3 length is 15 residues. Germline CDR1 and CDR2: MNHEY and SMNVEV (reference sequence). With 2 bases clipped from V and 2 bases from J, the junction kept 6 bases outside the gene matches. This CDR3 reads CASSLQGGETYEQYF. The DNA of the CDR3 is TGTGCCAGCAGTTTACAGGGAGGGGAGACCTACGAGCAGTACTTC.

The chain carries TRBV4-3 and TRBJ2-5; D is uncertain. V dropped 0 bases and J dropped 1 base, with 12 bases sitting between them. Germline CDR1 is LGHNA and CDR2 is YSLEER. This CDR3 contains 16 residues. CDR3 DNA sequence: TGCGCCAGCAGCCAAGATCAGATGGGGTTCCAAGAGACCCAGTACTTC. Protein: CASSQDQMGFQETQYF.

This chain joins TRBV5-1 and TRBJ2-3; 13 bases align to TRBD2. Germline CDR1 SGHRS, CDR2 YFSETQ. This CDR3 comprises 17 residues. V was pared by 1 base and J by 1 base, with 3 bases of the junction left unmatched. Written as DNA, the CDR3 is TGCGCCAGCAGCTTGCTCACTAGCGGGGGGGGCACAGATACGCAGTATTTT. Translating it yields CASSLLTSGGGTDTQYF.

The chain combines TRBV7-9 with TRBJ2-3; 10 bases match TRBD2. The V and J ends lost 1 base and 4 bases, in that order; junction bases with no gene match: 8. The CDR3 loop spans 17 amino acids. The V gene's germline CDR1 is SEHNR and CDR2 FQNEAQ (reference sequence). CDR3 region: CASSLDGTSGVSDTQYF. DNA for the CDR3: TGTGCCAGCAGCTTAGACGGAACTAGCGGGGTTTCAGATACGCAGTATTTT.

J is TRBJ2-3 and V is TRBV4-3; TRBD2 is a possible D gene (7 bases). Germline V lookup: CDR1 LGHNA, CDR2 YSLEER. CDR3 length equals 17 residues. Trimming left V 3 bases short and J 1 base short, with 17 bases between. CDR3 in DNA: TGCGCCAGCAGCCAGGGCCCGGGGGGCGCGGGCACAGATACGCAGTATTTT. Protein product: CASSQGPGGAGTDTQYF.

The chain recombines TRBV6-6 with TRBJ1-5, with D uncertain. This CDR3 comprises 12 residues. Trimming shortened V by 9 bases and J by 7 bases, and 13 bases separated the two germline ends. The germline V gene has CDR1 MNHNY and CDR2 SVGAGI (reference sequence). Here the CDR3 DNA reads TGTGCCAGTCTTCAGGCGGGACAGCCCCAGCATTTT. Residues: CASLQAGQPQHF.

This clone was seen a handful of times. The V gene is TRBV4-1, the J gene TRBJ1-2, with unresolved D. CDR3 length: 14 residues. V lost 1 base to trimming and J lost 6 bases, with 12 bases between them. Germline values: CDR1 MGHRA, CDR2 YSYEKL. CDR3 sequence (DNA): TGCGCCAGCAGCCAAGGAGTCGGCCTAAATGGCTACACCTTC. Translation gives CASSQGVGLNGYTF.

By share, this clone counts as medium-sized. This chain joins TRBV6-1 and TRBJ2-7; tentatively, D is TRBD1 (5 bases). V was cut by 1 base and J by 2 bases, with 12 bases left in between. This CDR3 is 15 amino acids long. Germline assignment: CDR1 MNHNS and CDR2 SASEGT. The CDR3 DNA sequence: TGTGCCAGCAGTGAAGGGCAGGGTATTCCCTACGAGCAGTACTTC. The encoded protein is CASSEGQGIPYEQYF.

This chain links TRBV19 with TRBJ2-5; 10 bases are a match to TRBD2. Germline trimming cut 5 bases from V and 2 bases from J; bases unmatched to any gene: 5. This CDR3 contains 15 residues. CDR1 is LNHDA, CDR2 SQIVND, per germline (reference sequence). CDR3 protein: CASSVTSGFQETQYF. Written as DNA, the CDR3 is TGTGCCAGTAGTGTGACTAGCGGGTTTCAAGAGACCCAGTACTTC.

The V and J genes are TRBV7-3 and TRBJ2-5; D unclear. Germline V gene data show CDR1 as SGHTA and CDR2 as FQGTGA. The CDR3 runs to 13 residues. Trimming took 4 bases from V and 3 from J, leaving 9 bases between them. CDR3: CASSSTPKETQYF. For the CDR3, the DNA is TGTGCCAGCAGCTCGACGCCGAAAGAGACCCAGTACTTC.

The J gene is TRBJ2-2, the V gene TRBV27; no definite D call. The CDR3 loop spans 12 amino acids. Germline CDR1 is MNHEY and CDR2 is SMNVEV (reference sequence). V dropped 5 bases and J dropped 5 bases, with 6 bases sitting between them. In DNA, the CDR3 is TGTGCCAGCAGTGCCGGAACCGGGGAGCTGTTTTTT. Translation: CASSAGTGELFF.